This entry lists 2 T cell receptor beta chains sequenced from one sample in a study of CD8+ T cells in alopecia areata. Sequencing used cDNA as its template, made by extracting RNA and reverse transcribing it. This table comes from immunoSEQ multiplex PCR, and its TCRdb copy is limited to in-frame clones, with some not included. The table shows 210,000 or so clones, with more than 55% occurring only once. As to treatment: oral pan-JAK inhibitor, 5-10 mg twice daily. This material consisted of CD4+ T cells sorted from blood, taken at approximately week 44, from a patient treated with tofacitinib. All receptors derive from a human donor with alopecia areata.

The rearrangement joins TRBV5-6 to TRBJ2-1; either TRBD1 or TRBD2 may fit D (7 bases each). With 6 bases removed from V and 9 bases from J, the gap between germline ends came to 16 bases. CDR3 length: 13 residues. In germline, CDR1 is SGHDT, CDR2 YYEEEE. This chain's CDR3 is CASNPTGEGEQFF. CDR3 DNA: TGTGCCAGCAACCCAACAGGGGAGGGTGAGCAGTTCTTC.

V and J are TRBV7-2 and TRBJ2-3; TRBD2 is a possible D gene (5 bases). The CDR3 contains 16 residues. The germline gives CDR1 SGHTA, CDR2 FQGNSA. V was trimmed by 5 bases and J by 8 bases, leaving 23 bases between them. CDR3 DNA sequence: TGTGCCAGCAGCCCCTTAGCGAATTTGGGCTACGGTACGCAGTATTTT. Translated, it gives CASSPLANLGYGTQYF.